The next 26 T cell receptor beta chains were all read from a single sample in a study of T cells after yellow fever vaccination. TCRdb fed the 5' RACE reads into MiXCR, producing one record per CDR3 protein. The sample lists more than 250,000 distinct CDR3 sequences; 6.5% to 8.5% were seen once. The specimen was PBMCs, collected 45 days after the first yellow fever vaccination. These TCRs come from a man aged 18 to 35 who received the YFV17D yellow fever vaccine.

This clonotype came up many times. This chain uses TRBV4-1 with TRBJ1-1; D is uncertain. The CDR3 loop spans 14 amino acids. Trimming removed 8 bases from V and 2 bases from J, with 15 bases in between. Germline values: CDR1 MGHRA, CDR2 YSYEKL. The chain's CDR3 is CASRGRRANTEAFF. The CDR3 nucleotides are TGCGCCAGCCGCGGGAGGAGGGCAAACACTGAAGCTTTCTTT.

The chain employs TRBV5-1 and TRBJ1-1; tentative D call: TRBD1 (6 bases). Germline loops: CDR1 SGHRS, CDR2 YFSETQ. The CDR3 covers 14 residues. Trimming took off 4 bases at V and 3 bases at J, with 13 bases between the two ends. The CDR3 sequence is CASSTRGGYTEAFF. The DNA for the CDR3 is TGCGCCAGCAGCACAAGGGGGGGGTACACTGAAGCTTTCTTT.

CDR3 DNA sequence: TGTGCCAGCAGTTTAATGGGTGAATTCTACGAGCAGTACTTC. It encodes CASSLMGEFYEQYF. The chain employs TRBV12-3 or TRBV12-4 and TRBJ2-7; no clear D. Trimming shortened V by 2 bases and J by 3 bases, and 11 bases separated the two germline ends. This CDR3 is built from 14 residues.

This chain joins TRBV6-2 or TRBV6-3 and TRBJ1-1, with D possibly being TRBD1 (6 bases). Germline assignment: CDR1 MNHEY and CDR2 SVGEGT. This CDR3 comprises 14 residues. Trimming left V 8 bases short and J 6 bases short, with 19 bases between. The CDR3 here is CASGWGGRLAEAFF. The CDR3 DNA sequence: TGTGCCAGCGGTTGGGGGGGGCGCTTGGCTGAAGCTTTCTTT.

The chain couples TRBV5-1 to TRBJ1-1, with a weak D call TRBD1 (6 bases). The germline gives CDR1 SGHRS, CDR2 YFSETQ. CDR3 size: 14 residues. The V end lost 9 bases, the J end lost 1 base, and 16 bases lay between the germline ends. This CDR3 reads CATTQGTANTEAFF. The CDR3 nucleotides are TGCGCCACCACTCAGGGGACCGCGAACACTGAAGCTTTCTTT.

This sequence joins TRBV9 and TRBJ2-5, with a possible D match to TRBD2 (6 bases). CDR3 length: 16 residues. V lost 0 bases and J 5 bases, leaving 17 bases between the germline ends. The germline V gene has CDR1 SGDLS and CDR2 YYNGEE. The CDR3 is CASSVVGQHRGETQYF. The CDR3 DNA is TGTGCCAGCAGCGTAGTCGGGCAGCACCGGGGGGAGACCCAGTACTTC.

DNA of the CDR3: TGTGCCAGCAGTCCCACCGGTGGGGAGCAGTACGTC. Residues: CASSPTGGEQYV. The rearrangement joins TRBV12-3 or TRBV12-4 to TRBJ2-7; no firm D call. There are 12 residues in the CDR3. Trimming pared 5 bases from V and 7 bases from J, leaving 12 bases between.

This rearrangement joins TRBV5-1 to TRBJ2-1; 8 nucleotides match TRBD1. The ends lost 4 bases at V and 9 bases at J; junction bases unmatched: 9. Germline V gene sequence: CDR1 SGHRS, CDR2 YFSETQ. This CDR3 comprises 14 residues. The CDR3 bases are TGCGCCAGCAGCATAGGGACAGGAGACCCTGAGCAGTTCTTC. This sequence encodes CASSIGTGDPEQFF.

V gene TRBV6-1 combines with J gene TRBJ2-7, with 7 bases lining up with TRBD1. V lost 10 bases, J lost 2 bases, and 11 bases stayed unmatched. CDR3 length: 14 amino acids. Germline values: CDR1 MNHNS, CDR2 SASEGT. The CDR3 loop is CAIQDRFFPYEQYV. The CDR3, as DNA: TGTGCCATCCAGGACAGGTTTTTTCCCTACGAGCAGTACGTC.

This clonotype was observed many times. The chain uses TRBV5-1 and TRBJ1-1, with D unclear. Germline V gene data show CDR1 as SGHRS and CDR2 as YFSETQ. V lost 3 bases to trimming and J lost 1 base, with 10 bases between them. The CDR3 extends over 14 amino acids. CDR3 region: CASSSAASNTEAFF. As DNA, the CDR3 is TGCGCCAGCAGCTCGGCGGCATCGAACACTGAAGCTTTCTTT.

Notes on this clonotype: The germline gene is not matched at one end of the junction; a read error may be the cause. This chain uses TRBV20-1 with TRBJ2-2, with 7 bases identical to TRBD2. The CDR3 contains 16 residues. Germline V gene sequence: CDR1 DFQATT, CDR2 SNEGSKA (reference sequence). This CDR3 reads CCARDKRGWNTGELFF. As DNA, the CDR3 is TGCTGTGCTAGAGATAAGCGGGGATGGAACACCGGGGAGCTGTTTTTT.

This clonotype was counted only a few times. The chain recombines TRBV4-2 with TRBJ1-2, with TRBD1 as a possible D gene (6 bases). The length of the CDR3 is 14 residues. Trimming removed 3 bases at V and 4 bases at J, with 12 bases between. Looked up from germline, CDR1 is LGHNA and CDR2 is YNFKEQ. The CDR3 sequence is CASSQDEGVYGYTF. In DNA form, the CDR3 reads TGTGCCAGCAGCCAGGATGAGGGGGTCTATGGCTACACCTTC.

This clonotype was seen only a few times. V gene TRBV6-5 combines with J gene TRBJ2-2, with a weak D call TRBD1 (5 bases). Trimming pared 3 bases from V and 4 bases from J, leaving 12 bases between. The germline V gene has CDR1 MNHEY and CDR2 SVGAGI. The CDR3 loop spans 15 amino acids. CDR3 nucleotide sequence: TGTGCCAGCAGTTATCGGACATCTCGCACCGGGGAGCTGTTTTTT. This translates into CASSYRTSRTGELFF.

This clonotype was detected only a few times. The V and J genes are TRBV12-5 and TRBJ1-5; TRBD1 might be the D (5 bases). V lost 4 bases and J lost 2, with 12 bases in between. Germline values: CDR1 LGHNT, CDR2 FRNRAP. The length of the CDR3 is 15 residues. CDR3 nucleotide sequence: TGTGCTAGTGGTTCGGGGGGGGTAGGCAATCAGCCCCAGCATTTT. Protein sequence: CASGSGGVGNQPQHF. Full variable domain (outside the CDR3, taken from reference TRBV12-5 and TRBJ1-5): DARVTQTPRHKVTEMGQEVTMRCQPILGHNTVFWYRQTMMQGLELLAYFRNRAPLDDSGMPKDRFSAEMPDATLATLKIQPSEPRDSAVYFCASGSGGVGNQPQHFGDGTRLSIL.

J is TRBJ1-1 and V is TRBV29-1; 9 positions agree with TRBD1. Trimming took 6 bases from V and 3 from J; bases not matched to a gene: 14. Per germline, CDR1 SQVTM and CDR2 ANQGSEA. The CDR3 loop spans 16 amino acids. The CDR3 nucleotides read TGCAGCGTAACAGGGGGCGCGGGTTTGTTCGACACTGAAGCTTTCTTT. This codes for CSVTGGAGLFDTEAFF.

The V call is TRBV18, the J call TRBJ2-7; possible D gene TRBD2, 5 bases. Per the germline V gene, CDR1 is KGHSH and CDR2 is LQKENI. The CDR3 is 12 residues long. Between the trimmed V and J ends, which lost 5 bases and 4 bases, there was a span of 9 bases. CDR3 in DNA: TGTGCCAGCTCAGGGGAGCGGTACGAGCAGTACGTC. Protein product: CASSGERYEQYV.

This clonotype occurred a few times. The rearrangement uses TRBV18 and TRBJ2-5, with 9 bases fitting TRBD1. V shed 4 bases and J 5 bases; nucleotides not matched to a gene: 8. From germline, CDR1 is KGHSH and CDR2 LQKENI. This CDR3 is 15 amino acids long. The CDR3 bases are TGTGCCAGCTCACTCCGGACAGGGGAGATGGAGACCCAGTACTTC. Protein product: CASSLRTGEMETQYF.

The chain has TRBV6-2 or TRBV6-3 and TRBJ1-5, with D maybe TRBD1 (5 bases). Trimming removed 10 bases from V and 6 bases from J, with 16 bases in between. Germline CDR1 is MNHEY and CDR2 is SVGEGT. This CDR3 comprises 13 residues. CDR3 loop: CATRLGGLQPQHF. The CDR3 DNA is TGTGCCACCCGACTGGGGGGTCTTCAGCCCCAGCATTTT.

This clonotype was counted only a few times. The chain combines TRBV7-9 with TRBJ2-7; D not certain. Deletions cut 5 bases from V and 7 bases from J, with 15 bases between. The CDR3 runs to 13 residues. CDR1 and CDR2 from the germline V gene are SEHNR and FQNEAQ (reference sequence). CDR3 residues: CASSLPRTQEQYF. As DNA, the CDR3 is TGTGCCAGCAGCCTCCCCAGAACGCAAGAGCAGTACTTC.

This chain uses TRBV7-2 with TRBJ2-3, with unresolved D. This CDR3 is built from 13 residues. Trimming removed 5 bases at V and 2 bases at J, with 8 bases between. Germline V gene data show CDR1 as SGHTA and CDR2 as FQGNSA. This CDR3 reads CASSRVATDTQYF. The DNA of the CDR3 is TGTGCCAGCAGCCGGGTGGCCACAGATACGCAGTATTTT.

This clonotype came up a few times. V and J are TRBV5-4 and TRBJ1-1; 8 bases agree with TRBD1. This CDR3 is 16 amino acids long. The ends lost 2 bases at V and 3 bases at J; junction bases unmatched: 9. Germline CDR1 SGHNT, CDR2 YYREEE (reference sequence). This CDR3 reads CASSLPGGIRDTEAFF. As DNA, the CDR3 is TGTGCCAGCAGCTTACCAGGGGGCATTCGAGACACTGAAGCTTTCTTT. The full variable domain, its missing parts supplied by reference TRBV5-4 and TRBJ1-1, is ETGVTQSPTHLIKTRGQQVTLRCSSQSGHNTVSWYQQALGQGPQFIFQYYREEENGRGNFPPRFSGLQFPNYSSELNVNALELDDSALYLCASSLPGGIRDTEAFFGQGTRLTVV.

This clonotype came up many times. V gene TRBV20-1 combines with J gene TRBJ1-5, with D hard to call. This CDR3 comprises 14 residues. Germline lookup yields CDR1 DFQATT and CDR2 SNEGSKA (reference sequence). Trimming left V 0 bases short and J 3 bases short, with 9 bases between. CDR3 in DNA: TGCAGTGCTAGAGATAGAATTTTCAATCAGCCCCAGCATTTT. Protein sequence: CSARDRIFNQPQHF.

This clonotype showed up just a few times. Here the CDR3 reads CASSLTRGSYGYTF. The CDR3 DNA sequence: TGCGCCAGCAGCTTGACCAGGGGTTCCTATGGCTACACCTTC. The chain has TRBV5-1 and TRBJ1-2; possible D gene TRBD1, 6 bases. V lost 1 base, J lost 4 bases, and 11 bases lay in between. Germline V gene data show CDR1 as SGHRS and CDR2 as YFSETQ. The length of the CDR3 is 14 residues.

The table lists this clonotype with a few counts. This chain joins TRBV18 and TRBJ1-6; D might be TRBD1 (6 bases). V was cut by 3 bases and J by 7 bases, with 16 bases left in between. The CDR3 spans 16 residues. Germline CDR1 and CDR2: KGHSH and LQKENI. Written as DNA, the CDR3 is TGTGCCAGCTCACCGGAAGTAAGGACAGTGAATTCACCCCTCCACTTT. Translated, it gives CASSPEVRTVNSPLHF.

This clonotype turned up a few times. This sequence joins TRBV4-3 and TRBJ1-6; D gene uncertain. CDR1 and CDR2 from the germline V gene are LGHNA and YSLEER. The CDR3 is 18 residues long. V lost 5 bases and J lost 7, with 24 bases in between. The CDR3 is CASSSIYSEGGRNSPLHF. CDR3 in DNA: TGCGCCAGCAGCTCTATTTATTCGGAGGGAGGTCGAAATTCACCCCTCCACTTT.

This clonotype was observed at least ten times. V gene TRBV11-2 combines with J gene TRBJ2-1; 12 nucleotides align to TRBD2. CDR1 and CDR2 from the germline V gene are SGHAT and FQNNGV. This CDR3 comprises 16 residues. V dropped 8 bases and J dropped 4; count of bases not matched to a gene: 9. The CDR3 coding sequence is TGTGCCAGCGAAAATCTAGCGGGGGGGTTTTACAATGAGCAGTTCTTC. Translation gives CASENLAGGFYNEQFF. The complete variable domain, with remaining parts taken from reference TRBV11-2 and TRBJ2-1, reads EAGVAQSPRYKIIEKRQSVAFWCNPISGHATLYWYQQILGQGPKLLIQFQNNGVVDDSQLPKDRFSAERLKGVDSTLKIQPAKLEDSAVYLCASENLAGGFYNEQFFGPGTRLTVL.